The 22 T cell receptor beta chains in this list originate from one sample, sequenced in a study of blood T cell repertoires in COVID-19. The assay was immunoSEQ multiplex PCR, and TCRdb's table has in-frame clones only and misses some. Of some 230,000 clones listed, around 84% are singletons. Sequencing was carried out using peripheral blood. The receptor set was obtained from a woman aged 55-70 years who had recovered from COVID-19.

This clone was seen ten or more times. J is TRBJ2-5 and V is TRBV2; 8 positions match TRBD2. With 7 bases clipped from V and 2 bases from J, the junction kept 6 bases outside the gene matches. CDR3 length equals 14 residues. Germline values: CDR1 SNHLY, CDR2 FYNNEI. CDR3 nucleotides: TGTGCCAGCATTGAGGCGGGGGGACAAGAGACCCAGTACTTC. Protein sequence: CASIEAGGQETQYF.

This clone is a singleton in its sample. The CDR3 DNA reads TGTGCCAGCAGCCCTCGAAAGAAGGGGGGGCGCTACGAGCAGTACTTC. It codes for CASSPRKKGGRYEQYF. V usage is TRBV21-1 and J usage is TRBJ2-7; the table's D call, TRBD2, was not checked against the DNA. TRBV21-1 is a known pseudogene. The CDR3 loop spans 16 amino acids.

In nucleotides, the CDR3 is TGTGCCAGCAGCTTAGTCCGCAGGGGAATTGGCTACACCTTC. Its protein product is CASSLVRRGIGYTF. The rearrangement links TRBV7-9 to TRBJ1-2; maybe TRBD1 (6 bases). The CDR3 contains 14 residues. The V and J ends lost 1 base and 7 bases respectively, with 13 bases between them. From germline, CDR1 is SEHNR and CDR2 FQNEAQ (reference sequence).

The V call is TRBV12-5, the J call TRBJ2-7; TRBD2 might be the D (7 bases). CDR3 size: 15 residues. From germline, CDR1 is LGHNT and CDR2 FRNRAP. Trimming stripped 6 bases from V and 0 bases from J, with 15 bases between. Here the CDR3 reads CASGPLRGGSYEQYF. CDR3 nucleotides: TGTGCTAGTGGGCCCCTTAGGGGGGGCTCCTACGAGCAGTACTTC.

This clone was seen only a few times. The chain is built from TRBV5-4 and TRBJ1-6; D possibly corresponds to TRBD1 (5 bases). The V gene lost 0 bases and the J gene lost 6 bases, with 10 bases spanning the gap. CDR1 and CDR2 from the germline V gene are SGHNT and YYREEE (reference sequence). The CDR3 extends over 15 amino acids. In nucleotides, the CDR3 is TGTGCCAGCAGCTTGGCCCAGGGACTTAATTCACCCCTCCACTTT. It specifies CASSLAQGLNSPLHF.

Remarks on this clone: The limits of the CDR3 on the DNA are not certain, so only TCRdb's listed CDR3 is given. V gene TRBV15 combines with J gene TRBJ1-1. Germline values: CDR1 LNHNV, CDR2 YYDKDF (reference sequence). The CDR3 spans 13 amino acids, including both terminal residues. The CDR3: CATSRDLEREVFF.

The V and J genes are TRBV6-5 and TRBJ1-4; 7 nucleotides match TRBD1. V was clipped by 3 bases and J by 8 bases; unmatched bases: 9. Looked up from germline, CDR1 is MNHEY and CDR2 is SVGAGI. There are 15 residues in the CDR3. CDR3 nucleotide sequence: TGTGCCAGCAGTTATACCTACAGGGGAGAGGAAAAACTGTTTTTT. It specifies CASSYTYRGEEKLFF.

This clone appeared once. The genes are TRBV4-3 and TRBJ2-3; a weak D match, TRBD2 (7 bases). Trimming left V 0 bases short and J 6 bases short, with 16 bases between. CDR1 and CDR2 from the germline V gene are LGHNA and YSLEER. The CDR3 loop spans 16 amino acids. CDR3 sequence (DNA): TGCGCCAGCAGCCAAGATCTGGGGGGGCCTACGGATACGCAGTATTTT. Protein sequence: CASSQDLGGPTDTQYF.

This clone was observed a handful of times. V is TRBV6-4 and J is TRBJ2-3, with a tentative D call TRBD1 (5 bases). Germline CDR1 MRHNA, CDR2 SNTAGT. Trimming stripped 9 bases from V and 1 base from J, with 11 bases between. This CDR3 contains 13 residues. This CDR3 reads CASWGWCTDTQYF. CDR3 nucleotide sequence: TGTGCCAGTTGGGGCTGGTGCACAGATACGCAGTATTTT.

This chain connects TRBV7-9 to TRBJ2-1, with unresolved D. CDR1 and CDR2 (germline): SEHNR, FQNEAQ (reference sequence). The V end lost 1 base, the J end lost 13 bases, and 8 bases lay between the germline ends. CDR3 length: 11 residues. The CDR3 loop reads CASSLGHPQFF. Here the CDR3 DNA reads TGTGCCAGCAGCTTAGGGCACCCACAGTTCTTC.

The CDR3 region has the DNA TGTGCCAGCAGCTTGGTGGAGGATACGCAGTATTTT. It yields the protein CASSLVEDTQYF. This chain links TRBV5-6 with TRBJ2-3; D is undetermined. The germline V and J ends were trimmed by 0 bases and 6 bases, with 5 bases remaining between them. This CDR3 has 12 amino acids. The germline gives CDR1 SGHDT, CDR2 YYEEEE.

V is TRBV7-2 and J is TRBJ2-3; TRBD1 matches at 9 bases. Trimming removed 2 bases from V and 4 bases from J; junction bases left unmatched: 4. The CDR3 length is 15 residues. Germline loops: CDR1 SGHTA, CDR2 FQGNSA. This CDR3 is CASSLTGGAADTQYF. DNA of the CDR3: TGTGCCAGCAGCTTAACAGGGGGCGCGGCAGATACGCAGTATTTT.

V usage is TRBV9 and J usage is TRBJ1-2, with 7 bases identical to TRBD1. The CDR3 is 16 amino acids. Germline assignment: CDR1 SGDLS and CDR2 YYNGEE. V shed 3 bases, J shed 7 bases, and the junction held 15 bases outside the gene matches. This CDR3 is CASSALETGYIGGYTF. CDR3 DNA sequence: TGTGCCAGCAGCGCCCTTGAGACAGGGTATATTGGTGGCTACACCTTC.

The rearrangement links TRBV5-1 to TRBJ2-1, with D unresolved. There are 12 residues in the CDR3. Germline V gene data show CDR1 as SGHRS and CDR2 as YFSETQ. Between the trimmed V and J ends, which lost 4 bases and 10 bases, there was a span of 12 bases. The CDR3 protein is CASSAVLREQFF. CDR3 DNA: TGCGCCAGCAGCGCGGTTTTACGGGAGCAGTTCTTC.

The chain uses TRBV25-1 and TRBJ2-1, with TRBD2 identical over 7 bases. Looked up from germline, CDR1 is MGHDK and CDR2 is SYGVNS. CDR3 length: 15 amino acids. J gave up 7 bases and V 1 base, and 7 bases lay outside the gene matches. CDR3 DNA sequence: TGTGCCAGCAGTGAATTTCGGGGGGATGGGAATGAGCAGTTCTTC. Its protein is CASSEFRGDGNEQFF.

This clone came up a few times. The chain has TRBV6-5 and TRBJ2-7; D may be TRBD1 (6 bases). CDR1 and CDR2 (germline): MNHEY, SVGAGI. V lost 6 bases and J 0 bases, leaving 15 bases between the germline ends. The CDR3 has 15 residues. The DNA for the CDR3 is TGTGCCAGCAGACGTAACAGGGCGAGCTCCTACGAGCAGTACTTC. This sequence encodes CASRRNRASSYEQYF.

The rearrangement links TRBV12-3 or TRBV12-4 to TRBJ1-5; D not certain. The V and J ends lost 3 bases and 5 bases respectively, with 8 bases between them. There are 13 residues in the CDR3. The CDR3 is CASSLQEDQPQHF. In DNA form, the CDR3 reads TGTGCCAGCAGTTTGCAGGAAGATCAGCCCCAGCATTTT.

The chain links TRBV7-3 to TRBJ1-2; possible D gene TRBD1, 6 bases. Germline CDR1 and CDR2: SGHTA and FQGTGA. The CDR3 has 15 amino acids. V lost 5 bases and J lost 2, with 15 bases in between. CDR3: CASSPAPGANYGYTF. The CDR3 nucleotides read TGTGCCAGCAGCCCTGCCCCAGGGGCCAACTATGGCTACACCTTC.

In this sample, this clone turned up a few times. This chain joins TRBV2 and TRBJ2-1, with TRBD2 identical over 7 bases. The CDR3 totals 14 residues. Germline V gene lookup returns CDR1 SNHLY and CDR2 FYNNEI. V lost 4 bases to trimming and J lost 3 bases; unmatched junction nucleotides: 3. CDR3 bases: TGTGCCAGCAGTGGGGAGGGGCGCTACAATGAGCAGTTCTTC. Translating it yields CASSGEGRYNEQFF.

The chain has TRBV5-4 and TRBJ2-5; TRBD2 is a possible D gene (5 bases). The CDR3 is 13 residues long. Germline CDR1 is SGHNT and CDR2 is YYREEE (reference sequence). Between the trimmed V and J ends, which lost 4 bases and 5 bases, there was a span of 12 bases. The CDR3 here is CASSKDLWETQYF. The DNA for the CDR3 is TGTGCCAGCAGCAAGGACTTGTGGGAGACCCAGTACTTC.

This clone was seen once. CDR3 sequence reads: CAWGKGRYEQYF. Written as DNA, the CDR3 is TGTGCCTGGGGTAAGGGGCGCTACGAGCAGTACTTC. V gene TRBV30 combines with J gene TRBJ2-7; weak D call: TRBD1 (5 bases). Germline V CDR1 and CDR2: GTSNPN, SVGIG (reference sequence). The CDR3 covers 12 residues. Deletions cut 5 bases from V and 3 bases from J, with 11 bases between.

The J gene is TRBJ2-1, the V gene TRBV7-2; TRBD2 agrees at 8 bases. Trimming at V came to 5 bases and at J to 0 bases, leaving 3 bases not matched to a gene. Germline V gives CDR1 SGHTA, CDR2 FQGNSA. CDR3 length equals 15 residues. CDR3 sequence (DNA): TGTGCCAGCAGCCTGGGACTAGTCTCCTACAATGAGCAGTTCTTC. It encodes CASSLGLVSYNEQFF.